This TCR beta chain was profiled in a study of identical twins. V was cut by 0 bases and J by 4 bases, with 7 bases left in between. This CDR3 is 14 amino acids long. Germline CDR1 and CDR2: SEHNR and FQNEAQ (reference sequence). A few counts support this clonotype. The target antigen is unknown. TCRdb re-derived calls from the 5' RACE reads in MiXCR, one entry per CDR3 protein. The sample holds hundreds of thousands of distinct CDR3 sequences, approximately 13% seen once. General study findings and limits: Not following the same donors, the study drew its conclusions from cross-sectional statistical analysis. Fewer insertions were carried by abundant cord blood beta clonotypes, but none was seen in memory repertoires.

In addition, the sample was reused for a study of yellow fever vaccine responses in identical twins. That source adds: After vaccination, twins' T cell response reportedly seemed partly convergent, partly personalized.

The clonotype comes from a woman aged 18-29 years in good health. Input material: CD8+ T cells sorted from blood. The chain recombines TRBV7-9 with TRBJ2-1; D uncertain. The CDR3 spells CASSLADGYNEQFF. The CDR3 region has the DNA TGTGCCAGCAGCTTAGCCGACGGATACAATGAGCAGTTCTTC.